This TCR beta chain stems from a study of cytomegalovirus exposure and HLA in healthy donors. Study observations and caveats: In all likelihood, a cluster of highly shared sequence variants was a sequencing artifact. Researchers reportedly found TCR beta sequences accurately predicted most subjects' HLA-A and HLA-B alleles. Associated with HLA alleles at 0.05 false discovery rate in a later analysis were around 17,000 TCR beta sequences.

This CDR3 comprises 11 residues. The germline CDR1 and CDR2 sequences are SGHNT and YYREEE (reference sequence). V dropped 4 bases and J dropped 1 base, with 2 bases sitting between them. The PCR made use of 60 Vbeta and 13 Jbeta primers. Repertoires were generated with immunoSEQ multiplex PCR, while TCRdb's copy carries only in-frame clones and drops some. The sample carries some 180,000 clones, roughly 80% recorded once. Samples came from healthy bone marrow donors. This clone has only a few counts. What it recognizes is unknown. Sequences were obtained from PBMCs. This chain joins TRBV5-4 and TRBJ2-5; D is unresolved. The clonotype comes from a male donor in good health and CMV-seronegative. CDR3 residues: CASSLQETQYF. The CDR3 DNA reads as TGTGCCAGCAGCCTCCAAGAGACCCAGTACTTC.